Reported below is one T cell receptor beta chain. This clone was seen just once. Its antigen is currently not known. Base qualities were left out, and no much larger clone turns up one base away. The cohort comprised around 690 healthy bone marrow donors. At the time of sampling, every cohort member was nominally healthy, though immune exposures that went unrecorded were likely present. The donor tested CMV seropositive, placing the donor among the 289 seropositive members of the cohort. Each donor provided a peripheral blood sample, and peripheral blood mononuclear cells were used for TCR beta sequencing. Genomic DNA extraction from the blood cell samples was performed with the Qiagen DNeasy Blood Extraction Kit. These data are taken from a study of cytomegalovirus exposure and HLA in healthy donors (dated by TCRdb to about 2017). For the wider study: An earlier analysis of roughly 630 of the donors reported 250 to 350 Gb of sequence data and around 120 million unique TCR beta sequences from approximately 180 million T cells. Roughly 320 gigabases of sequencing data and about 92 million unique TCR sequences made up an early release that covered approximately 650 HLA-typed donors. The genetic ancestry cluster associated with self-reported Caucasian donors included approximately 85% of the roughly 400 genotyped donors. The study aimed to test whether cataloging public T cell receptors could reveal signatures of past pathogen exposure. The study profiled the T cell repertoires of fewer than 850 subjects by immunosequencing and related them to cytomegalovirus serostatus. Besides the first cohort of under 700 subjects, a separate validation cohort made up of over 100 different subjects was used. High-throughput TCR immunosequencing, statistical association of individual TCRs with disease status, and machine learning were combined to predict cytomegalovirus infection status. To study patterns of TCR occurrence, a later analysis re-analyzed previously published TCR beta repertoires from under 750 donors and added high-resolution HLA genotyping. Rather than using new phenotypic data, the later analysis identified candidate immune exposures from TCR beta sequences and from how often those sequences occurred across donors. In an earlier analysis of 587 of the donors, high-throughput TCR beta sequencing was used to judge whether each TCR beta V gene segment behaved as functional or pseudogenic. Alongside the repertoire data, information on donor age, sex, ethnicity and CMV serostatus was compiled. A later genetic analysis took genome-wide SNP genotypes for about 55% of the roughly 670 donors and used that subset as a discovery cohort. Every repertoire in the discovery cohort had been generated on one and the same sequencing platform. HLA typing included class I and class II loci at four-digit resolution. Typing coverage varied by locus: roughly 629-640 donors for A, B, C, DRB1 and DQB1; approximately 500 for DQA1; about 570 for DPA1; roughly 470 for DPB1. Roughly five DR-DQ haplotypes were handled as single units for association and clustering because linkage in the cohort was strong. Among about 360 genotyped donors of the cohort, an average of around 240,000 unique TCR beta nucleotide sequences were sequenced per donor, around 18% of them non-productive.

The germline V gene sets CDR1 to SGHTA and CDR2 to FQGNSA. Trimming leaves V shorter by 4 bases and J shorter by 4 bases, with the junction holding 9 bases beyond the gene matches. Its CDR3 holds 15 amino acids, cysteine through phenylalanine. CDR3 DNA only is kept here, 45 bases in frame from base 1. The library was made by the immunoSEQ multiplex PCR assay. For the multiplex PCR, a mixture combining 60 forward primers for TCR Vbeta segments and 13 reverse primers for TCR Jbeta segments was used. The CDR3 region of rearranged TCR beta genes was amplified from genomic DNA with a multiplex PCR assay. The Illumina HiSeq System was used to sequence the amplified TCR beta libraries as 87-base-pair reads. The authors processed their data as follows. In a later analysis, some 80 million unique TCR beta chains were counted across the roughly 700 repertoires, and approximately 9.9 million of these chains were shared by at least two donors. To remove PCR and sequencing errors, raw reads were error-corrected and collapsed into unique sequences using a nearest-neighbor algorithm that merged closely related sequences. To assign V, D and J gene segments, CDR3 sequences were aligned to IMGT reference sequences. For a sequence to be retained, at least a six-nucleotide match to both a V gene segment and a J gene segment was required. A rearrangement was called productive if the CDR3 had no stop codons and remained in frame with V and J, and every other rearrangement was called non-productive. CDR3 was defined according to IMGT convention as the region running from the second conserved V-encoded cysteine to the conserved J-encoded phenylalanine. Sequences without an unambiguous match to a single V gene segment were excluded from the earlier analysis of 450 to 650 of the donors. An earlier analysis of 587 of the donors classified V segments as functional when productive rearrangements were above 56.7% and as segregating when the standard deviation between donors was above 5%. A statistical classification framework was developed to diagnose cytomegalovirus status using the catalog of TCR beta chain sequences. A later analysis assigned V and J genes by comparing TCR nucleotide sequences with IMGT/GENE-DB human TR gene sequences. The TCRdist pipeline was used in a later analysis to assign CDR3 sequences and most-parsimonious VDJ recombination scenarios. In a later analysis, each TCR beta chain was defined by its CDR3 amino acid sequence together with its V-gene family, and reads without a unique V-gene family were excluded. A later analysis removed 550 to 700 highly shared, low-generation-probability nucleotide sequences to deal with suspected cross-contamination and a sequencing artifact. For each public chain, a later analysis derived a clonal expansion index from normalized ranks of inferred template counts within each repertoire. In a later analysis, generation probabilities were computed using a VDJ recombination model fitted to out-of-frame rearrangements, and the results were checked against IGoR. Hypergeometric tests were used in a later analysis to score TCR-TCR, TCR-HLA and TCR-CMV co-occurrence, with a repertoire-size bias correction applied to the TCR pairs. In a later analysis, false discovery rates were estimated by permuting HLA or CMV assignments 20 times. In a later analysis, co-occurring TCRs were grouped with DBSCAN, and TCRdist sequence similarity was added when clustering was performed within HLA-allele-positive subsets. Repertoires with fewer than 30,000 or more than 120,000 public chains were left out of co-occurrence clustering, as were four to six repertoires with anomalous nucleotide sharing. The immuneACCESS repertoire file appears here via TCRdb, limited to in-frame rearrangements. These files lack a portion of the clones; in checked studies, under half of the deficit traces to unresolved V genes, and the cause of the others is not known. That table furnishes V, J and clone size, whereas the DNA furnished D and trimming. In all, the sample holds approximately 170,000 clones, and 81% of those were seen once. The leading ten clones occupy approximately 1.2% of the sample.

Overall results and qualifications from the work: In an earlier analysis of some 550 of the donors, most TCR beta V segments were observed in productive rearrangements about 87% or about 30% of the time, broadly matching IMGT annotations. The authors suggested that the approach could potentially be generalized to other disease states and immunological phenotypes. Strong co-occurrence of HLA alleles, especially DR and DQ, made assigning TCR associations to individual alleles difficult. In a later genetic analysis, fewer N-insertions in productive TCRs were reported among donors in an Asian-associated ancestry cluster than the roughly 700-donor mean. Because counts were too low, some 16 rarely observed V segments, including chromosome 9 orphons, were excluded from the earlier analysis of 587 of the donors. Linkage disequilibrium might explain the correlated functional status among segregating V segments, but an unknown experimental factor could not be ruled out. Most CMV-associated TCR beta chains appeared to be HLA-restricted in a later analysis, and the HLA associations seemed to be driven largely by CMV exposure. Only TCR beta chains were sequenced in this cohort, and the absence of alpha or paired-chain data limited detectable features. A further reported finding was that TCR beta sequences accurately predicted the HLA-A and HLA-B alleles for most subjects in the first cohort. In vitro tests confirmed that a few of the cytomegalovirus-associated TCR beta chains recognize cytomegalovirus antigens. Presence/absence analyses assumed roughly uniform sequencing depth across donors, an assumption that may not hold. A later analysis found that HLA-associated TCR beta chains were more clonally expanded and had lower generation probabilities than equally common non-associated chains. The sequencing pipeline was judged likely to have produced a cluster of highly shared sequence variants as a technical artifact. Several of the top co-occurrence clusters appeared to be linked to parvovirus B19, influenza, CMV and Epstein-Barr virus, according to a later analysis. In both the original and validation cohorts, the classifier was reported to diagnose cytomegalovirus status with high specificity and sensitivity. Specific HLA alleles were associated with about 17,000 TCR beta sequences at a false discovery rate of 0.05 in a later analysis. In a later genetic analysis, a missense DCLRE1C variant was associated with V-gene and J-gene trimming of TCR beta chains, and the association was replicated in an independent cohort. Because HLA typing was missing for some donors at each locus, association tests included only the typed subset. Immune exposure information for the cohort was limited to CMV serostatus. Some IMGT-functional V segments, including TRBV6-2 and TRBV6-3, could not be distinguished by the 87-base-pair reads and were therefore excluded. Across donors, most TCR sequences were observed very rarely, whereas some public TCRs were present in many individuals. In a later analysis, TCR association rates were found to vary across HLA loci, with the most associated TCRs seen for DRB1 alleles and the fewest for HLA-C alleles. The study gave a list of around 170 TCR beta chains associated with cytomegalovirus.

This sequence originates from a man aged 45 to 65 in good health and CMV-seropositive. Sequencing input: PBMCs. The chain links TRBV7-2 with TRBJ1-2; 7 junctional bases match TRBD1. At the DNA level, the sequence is TGTGCCAGCAGCTCACGACAGGGACGTATCTATGGCTACACCTTC. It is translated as CASSSRQGRIYGYTF.